Presented here are 29 T cell receptor beta chains from one specimen sequenced in a study of post-analysis software for immune sequencing data. Findings of the study overall: With TRBV5-6, TRBV5-1 and TRBV20-1 included, 4 or 5 TRBV segments were more frequent in patients than in controls.

These receptors have no known antigen. Tagging with unique molecular identifiers was a feature of the TCR beta cDNA libraries. TCRdb analysed the PCR reads with MiXCR anew, one entry per CDR3 protein. The data contain some 260,000 distinct CDR3 sequences, about 40% of them singletons. Sequencing was done on a sample of blood. The origin of the receptors is a girl aged 10 to 17 with multiple sclerosis.

This clonotype showed up many times. The V gene is TRBV20-1, the J gene TRBJ1-1; D gene ambiguous. Trimming stripped 5 bases from V and 0 bases from J, with 19 bases between. This CDR3 is built from 16 residues. Germline V gives CDR1 DFQATT, CDR2 SNEGSKA (reference sequence). The CDR3 sequence: CSASSPFLDMNTEAFF. The CDR3 region has the DNA TGCAGTGCTTCCAGTCCATTTCTGGATATGAACACTGAAGCTTTCTTT.

Comment on this clonotype: This may arise from a read error, as a much more abundant clone is one base away. The chain is built from TRBV20-1 and TRBJ1-1; TRBD1 might be the D (6 bases). The CDR3 extends over 12 amino acids. Germline loops: CDR1 DFQATT, CDR2 SNEGSKA (reference sequence). The CDR3 sequence: CRAPRGLDEAFF. CDR3 in DNA: TGCAGGGCTCCCAGGGGACTCGATGAAGCTTTCTTT.

This clonotype has ten or more counts. The V gene is TRBV3-1, the J gene TRBJ2-5; no firm D call. There are 15 residues in the CDR3. Germline V lookup: CDR1 LGHDT, CDR2 YNNKEL (reference sequence). The V and J ends lost 1 base and 4 bases respectively, with 13 bases between them. The CDR3 DNA reads as TGTGCCAGCAGCCAAGGGACCACAGAACTAGAGACCCAGTACTTC. It translates to CASSQGTTELETQYF.

This sequence joins TRBV6-6 and TRBJ1-4, with 7 bases identical to TRBD1. The V segment lost 2 bases and the J segment 7 bases; nucleotides outside the gene matches: 7. CDR3 length: 15 residues. In germline, CDR1 is MNHNY, CDR2 SVGAGI (reference sequence). Written as DNA, the CDR3 is TGTGCCAGCAGTTACCCACAGGGGCGCAGTGAAAAACTGTTTTTT. Amino acid sequence: CASSYPQGRSEKLFF.

This clonotype was recorded at least ten times. The V and J genes are TRBV18 and TRBJ2-3, with TRBD2 identical over 8 bases. The CDR3 contains 15 residues. In germline, CDR1 is KGHSH, CDR2 LQKENI. With V trimmed by 2 bases and J by 8 bases, 9 bases remained unmatched. The CDR3 here is CASSPASGSRVTQYF. CDR3 in DNA: TGTGCCAGCTCACCAGCGAGCGGGAGCCGGGTTACGCAGTATTTT.

This clonotype has ten or more counts. The V gene is TRBV9, the J gene TRBJ2-7; D is perhaps TRBD1 (5 bases). Between the trimmed V and J ends, which lost 0 bases and 4 bases, there was a span of 17 bases. CDR1 is SGDLS, CDR2 YYNGEE, per germline. The CDR3 totals 16 residues. The CDR3 coding sequence is TGTGCCAGCAGCGTAGCTGGAATGGGGCCTCCTTACGAGCAGTACTTC. This codes for CASSVAGMGPPYEQYF.

This clonotype was counted once. The V and J genes are TRBV5-1 and TRBJ2-4, with 11 bases that match TRBD1. The DNA matches TRBJ2-7 better at its end, which makes the J call doubtful. Looked up from germline, CDR1 is SGHRS and CDR2 is YFSETQ. This CDR3 has 15 amino acids. This CDR3 reads CASSSGTGGMYEQYF. CDR3 DNA sequence: TGCGCCAGCAGCTCCGGGACAGGGGGAATGTACGAGCAGTACTTC.

On this clonotype: At one boundary the junction diverges from the germline segment, which might be a read error. The chain joins TRBV5-1 to TRBJ2-7; TRBD2 matches 9 bases. CDR1 is SGHRS, CDR2 YFSETQ, per germline. The CDR3 spans 18 residues. In DNA form, the CDR3 reads TGCGCCAGCAGTTTGGGAGAACCAGCGGGGGGCCACTCCTACGAGCAGTACTTC. Translated, it gives CASSLGEPAGGHSYEQYF.

V and J are TRBV7-2 and TRBJ2-7; the D is unclear. The DNA matches TRBJ2-5 better at its end, which makes the J call doubtful. There are 14 residues in the CDR3. Looked up from germline, CDR1 is SGHTA and CDR2 is FQGNSA. CDR3 DNA: TGTGCCAGCAGCTTAAGTCGGTCGCGGGAGACCCAGTACTTC. Protein sequence: CASSLSRSRETQYF.

This clonotype has ten or more counts. This sequence joins TRBV6-5 and TRBJ2-3; TRBD2 aligns across 7 bases. J was trimmed by 3 bases and V by 2 bases; bases with no gene match: 2. The CDR3 runs 14 residues. Per germline, CDR1 MNHEY and CDR2 SVGAGI. CDR3 sequence reads: CASSYREVTDTQYF. The CDR3 DNA follows: TGTGCCAGCAGTTACCGGGAGGTTACAGATACGCAGTATTTT.

This clonotype was seen ten or more times. This chain uses TRBV28 with TRBJ2-6; no clear D. Germline CDR1 MDHEN, CDR2 SYDVKM. Trimming removed 6 bases from V and 1 base from J, with 13 bases in between. The CDR3 extends over 16 amino acids. The CDR3 DNA is TGTGCCAGCAGCCTCATATGGGTTTCTGGGGCCAACGTCCTGACTTTC. Its protein product is CASSLIWVSGANVLTF.

CDR3 residues: CASSPDRRADTEAFF. The CDR3, as DNA: TGTGCCAGCAGTCCGGATCGGCGGGCGGACACTGAAGCTTTCTTT. J is TRBJ1-1 and V is TRBV6-2 or TRBV6-3; D not resolved. V was trimmed by 5 bases and J by 3 bases, leaving 16 bases between them. The CDR3 spans 15 residues. Germline CDR1 reads MNHEY; CDR2 reads SVGEGT.

This rearrangement joins TRBV12-3 or TRBV12-4 to TRBJ2-2, with TRBD2 identical over 13 bases. This CDR3 is 16 amino acids long. The junction had 2 bases not matched to a gene; V was cut back by 5 bases and J by 2 bases. As DNA, the CDR3 is TGTGCCAGCAGTGGGACTAGCGGGATTAACACCGGGGAGCTGTTTTTT. Protein sequence: CASSGTSGINTGELFF.

The V call is TRBV7-2, the J call TRBJ2-7; 8 bases fit TRBD2. Germline V lookup: CDR1 SGHTA, CDR2 FQGNSA. This CDR3 spans 16 amino acids. J was trimmed by 3 bases and V by 6 bases; bases with no gene match: 13. For the CDR3, the DNA is TGTGCCAGCAGTCGCCGACTTAGCGGGAAAGACTACGAGCAGTACTTC. It encodes CASSRRLSGKDYEQYF. Full variable domain (remainder filled in from reference TRBV7-2 and TRBJ2-7): GAGVSQSPSNKVTEKGKDVELRCDPISGHTALYWYRQSLGQGLEFLIYFQGNSAPDKSGLPSDRFSAERTGGSVSTLTIQRTQQEDSAVYLCASSRRLSGKDYEQYFGPGTRLTVT.

This clonotype was seen repeatedly, ten times or more. The CDR3 DNA reads as TGCAGTGCCCCGGAAGGCAATCAGCCCCAGCATTTT. Translating it yields CSAPEGNQPQHF. The chain links TRBV20-1 to TRBJ1-5, with no clear D. V was pared by 6 bases and J by 2 bases, with 8 bases between. Germline V gene data show CDR1 as DFQATT and CDR2 as SNEGSKA (reference sequence). The CDR3 extends over 12 amino acids.

The chain employs TRBV6-2 or TRBV6-3 and TRBJ2-3, with 7 bases fitting TRBD1. The CDR3 totals 19 residues. Germline V gene lookup returns CDR1 MNHEY and CDR2 SVGEGT. V trimming: 0 bases; J trimming: 1 base; junction bases outside the gene matches: 13. The CDR3 DNA reads TGTGCCAGCAGTTACTCGATTTTCGACAGGGTCGACGGCACAGATACGCAGTATTTT. Its translation is CASSYSIFDRVDGTDTQYF.

Comments on this clonotype: This clone may be a read error of a much larger clone one base away. The chain joins TRBV15 to TRBJ2-3; D gene uncertain. Germline V gene sequence: CDR1 LNHNV, CDR2 YYDKDF (reference sequence). This CDR3 spans 16 amino acids. Trimming pared 1 base from V and 2 bases from J, leaving 13 bases between. The CDR3 here is CATSRGPGQFTDTQYF. CDR3 DNA sequence: TGTGCCACCAGCAGAGGTCCCGGGCAGTTCACAGATACGCAGTATTTT.

This clonotype was counted many times. The chain is built from TRBV4-2 and TRBJ1-6; D may be TRBD1 (5 bases). Germline V gene sequence: CDR1 LGHNA, CDR2 YNFKEQ. The CDR3 sequence is 15 residues long. Trimming shortened V by 0 bases and J by 9 bases, and 12 bases separated the two germline ends. As DNA, the CDR3 is TGTGCCAGCAGCCAAGATTTCGGGGGTGGTTCACCCCTCCACTTT. Residues: CASSQDFGGGSPLHF.

This clonotype was picked up many times. The V call is TRBV20-1, the J call TRBJ1-1; possible D gene TRBD1, 5 bases. Germline lookup yields CDR1 DFQATT and CDR2 SNEGSKA (reference sequence). This CDR3 region has 14 residues. The V and J ends lost 3 bases and 3 bases respectively, with 14 bases between them. As DNA, the CDR3 is TGCAGTGCTAGCGAGGCAGGGACGGACACTGAAGCTTTCTTT. It codes for CSASEAGTDTEAFF.

The chain couples TRBV7-3 to TRBJ2-2; D is uncertain. CDR1 and CDR2 (germline): SGHTA, FQGTGA. V lost 3 bases to trimming and J lost 1 base, with 9 bases between them. There are 15 residues in the CDR3. CDR3 sequence: CASSFRARNTGELFF. The DNA of the CDR3 is TGTGCCAGCAGCTTTCGCGCGAGGAACACCGGGGAGCTGTTTTTT.

Many counts were recorded for this clonotype. The chain has TRBV28 and TRBJ2-5; D ambiguous. Trimming pared 7 bases from V and 2 bases from J, leaving 14 bases between. CDR1 MDHEN and CDR2 SYDVKM come from the germline V gene. The CDR3 is 14 amino acids. Here the CDR3 DNA reads TGTGCCAGCAAGAAAGTTCCTCGGCAAGAGACCCAGTACTTC. This codes for CASKKVPRQETQYF.

In this sample, this clonotype turned up many times. The genes are TRBV24-1 and TRBJ2-1, with 9 nucleotides matching TRBD1. V lost 0 bases and J lost 7; bases outside the gene matches: 3. The CDR3 loop spans 15 amino acids. Germline loops: CDR1 KGHDR, CDR2 SFDVKD. The CDR3 here is CATSDLGQGRNEQFF. In DNA form, the CDR3 reads TGTGCCACCAGTGATTTGGGACAGGGGAGGAATGAGCAGTTCTTC.

This clonotype showed up many times. V is TRBV20-1 and J is TRBJ2-5; 7 nucleotides match TRBD2. The germline V gene encodes CDR1 DFQATT and CDR2 SNEGSKA (reference sequence). This CDR3 has 14 residues. The V gene end was trimmed by 6 bases and the J gene end by 5 bases; junction bases not matched to a gene: 12. DNA of the CDR3: TGCAGTGCCCTTGAGGCTAGCGGTTCTGAGACCCAGTACTTC. Its protein product is CSALEASGSETQYF.

This clonotype was picked up many times. V and J are TRBV29-1 and TRBJ1-2; no clear D. Germline values: CDR1 SQVTM, CDR2 ANQGSEA. The CDR3 sequence is 14 residues long. V was clipped by 6 bases and J by 3 bases, with 17 bases between them. This chain's CDR3 is CSVPLSPGYYGYTF. The CDR3, as DNA: TGCAGCGTCCCCCTATCGCCAGGATACTATGGCTACACCTTC.

The chain links TRBV6-6 to TRBJ1-5, with D perhaps TRBD1 (5 bases). Germline assignment: CDR1 MNHNY and CDR2 SVGAGI (reference sequence). This CDR3 is built from 15 residues. Trimming shortened V by 5 bases and J by 4 bases, and 15 bases separated the two germline ends. Written as DNA, the CDR3 is TGTGCCAGCAGTGCCCGGGGGGGTCGGAATCAGCCCCAGCATTTT. Residues: CASSARGGRNQPQHF.

Comment on this clonotype: An end of the junction differs from the germline gene, which may be a read error. CDR3 amino acids: CASSDAHQGTRGYTF. DNA for the CDR3: TGTGCCAGCAGCGACGCCCATCAGGGGACCCGTGGCTACACCTTC. V usage is TRBV4-1 and J usage is TRBJ1-2, with D perhaps matching TRBD1 (6 bases). Germline CDR1 MGHRA, CDR2 YSYEKL. The CDR3 is 15 amino acids.

This clonotype was seen many times. The rearrangement uses TRBV20-1 and TRBJ1-2, with TRBD1 identical over 9 bases. Germline loops: CDR1 DFQATT, CDR2 SNEGSKA (reference sequence). J was trimmed by 7 bases and V by 0 bases; bases with no gene match: 9. The CDR3 is 15 residues long. CDR3 sequence reads: CSARDRDREIGGYTF. CDR3 DNA sequence: TGCAGTGCTAGAGATCGGGACAGGGAAATAGGTGGCTACACCTTC.

In this sample, this clonotype turned up a few times. The gene calls are TRBV6-5 and TRBJ1-6; the D is unclear. Deletions cut 6 bases from V and 5 bases from J, with 14 bases between. The germline gives CDR1 MNHEY, CDR2 SVGAGI. The CDR3 totals 15 residues. The CDR3 sequence: CASSPAELNNSPLHF. The CDR3 DNA is TGTGCCAGCAGCCCCGCTGAGCTCAATAATTCACCCCTCCACTTT.

The gene calls are TRBV11-1 and TRBJ2-2; D gene uncertain. V lost 2 bases and J lost 7, with 2 bases in between. This CDR3 is built from 11 residues. The germline gives CDR1 SGHAT, CDR2 FQDESV (reference sequence). CDR3 region: CASSLYGELFF. DNA of the CDR3: TGTGCCAGCAGCTTATACGGGGAGCTGTTTTTT.